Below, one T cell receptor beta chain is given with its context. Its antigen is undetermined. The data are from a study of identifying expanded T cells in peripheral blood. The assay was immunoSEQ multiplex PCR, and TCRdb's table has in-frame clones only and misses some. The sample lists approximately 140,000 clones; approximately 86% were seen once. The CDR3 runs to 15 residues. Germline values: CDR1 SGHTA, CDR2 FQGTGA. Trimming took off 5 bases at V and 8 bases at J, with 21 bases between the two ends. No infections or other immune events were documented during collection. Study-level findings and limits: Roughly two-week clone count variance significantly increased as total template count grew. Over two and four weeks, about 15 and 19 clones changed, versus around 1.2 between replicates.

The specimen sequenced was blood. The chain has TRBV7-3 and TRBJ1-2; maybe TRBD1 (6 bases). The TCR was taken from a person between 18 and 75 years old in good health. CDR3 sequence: CASSPSDRNAQGYTF. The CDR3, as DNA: TGTGCCAGCAGCCCCAGCGACAGGAACGCACAGGGCTACACCTTC.